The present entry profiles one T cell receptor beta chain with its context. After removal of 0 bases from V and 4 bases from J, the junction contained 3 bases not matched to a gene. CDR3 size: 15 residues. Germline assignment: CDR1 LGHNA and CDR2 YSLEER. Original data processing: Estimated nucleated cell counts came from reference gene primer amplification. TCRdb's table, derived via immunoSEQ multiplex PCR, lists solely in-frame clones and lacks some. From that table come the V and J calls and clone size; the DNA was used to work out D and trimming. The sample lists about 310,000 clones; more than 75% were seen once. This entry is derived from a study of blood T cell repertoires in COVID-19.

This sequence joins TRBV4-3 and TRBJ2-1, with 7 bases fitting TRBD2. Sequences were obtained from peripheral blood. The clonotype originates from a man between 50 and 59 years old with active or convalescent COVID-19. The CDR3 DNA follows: TGCGCCAGCAGCCAAGACGGGGGGTGGTACAATGAGCAGTTCTTC. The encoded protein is CASSQDGGWYNEQFF.